This T cell receptor beta chain was observed in a study of CD8+CD57+ T cells in acquired aplastic anemia. The wider study: Sorted CD4+ and CD8+ cells gave an average of roughly 3.3 ug of DNA. Healthy donor CD4+ cell samples had a mean of around 10 million reads. Study results and caveats: CD8+ Simpson's diversity in patients was not significantly different from that in controls. Common to patients and controls were roughly 30 CD8+ CDR3 sequences.

The J segment lost 1 base and the V segment lost 0 bases, leaving 8 bases of the junction unmatched. This CDR3 region has 17 residues. The germline V gene encodes CDR1 SGDLS and CDR2 YYNGEE. TCR beta VDJ and CDR3 profiling used genomic DNA as template. TCRdb processed the reads anew with MiXCR; each CDR3 protein has one entry. The sample lists some 210,000 distinct CDR3 sequences; over 60% were seen once. In the case of this clonotype: Its specificity is not known.

The chain is built from TRBV9 and TRBJ2-5; 8 positions match TRBD2. The sample was sorted CD4+, CD8+, or CD8+CD57+ T cells (not recorded which) from PBMCs. The source of this sequence is a human donor in good health. The CDR3 region is CASSVGDSGGAQETQYF. DNA for the CDR3: TGTGCCAGCAGCGTAGGAGACAGCGGGGGTGCCCAAGAGACCCAGTACTTC.